This T cell receptor beta chain was identified during a study of T cells in Graves' hyperthyroidism and ophthalmopathy. Study overall: Sampling of peripheral blood happened at initial diagnosis, prior to any treatment.

Among the patients, aged 18 to 65, hyperthyroidism was newly diagnosed and had lasted under 2 months. Used for diagnoses were clinical symptoms, serum thyroxine and TRAb, thyroid ultrasound and orbital computed tomography. The PBMCs were sourced from fresh peripheral blood (about 9.7 ml). This CDR3 region has 14 residues. With 4 bases removed from V and 1 base from J, the gap between germline ends came to 12 bases. Germline V gives CDR1 SGHRS, CDR2 YFSETQ. Many counts were recorded for this clonotype. The CDR3 regions of TCR beta were amplified from RNA transcripts. TCR CDR3 underwent first-round RT-PCR with the HTBI primer set. A single record per CDR3 protein comes from TCRdb applying MiXCR to the multiplex PCR reads. In the table there are about 320,000 distinct CDR3 sequences, approximately 16% of which are singletons.

The source is a man aged 30-40 years with Graves' hyperthyroidism. Sequenced: blood. The chain uses TRBV5-1 and TRBJ2-7; tentative D call: TRBD1 (5 bases). The CDR3 DNA reads TGCGCCAGCAGCCCCTTGACAGAATCCTACGAGCAGTACTTC. This sequence encodes CASSPLTESYEQYF.